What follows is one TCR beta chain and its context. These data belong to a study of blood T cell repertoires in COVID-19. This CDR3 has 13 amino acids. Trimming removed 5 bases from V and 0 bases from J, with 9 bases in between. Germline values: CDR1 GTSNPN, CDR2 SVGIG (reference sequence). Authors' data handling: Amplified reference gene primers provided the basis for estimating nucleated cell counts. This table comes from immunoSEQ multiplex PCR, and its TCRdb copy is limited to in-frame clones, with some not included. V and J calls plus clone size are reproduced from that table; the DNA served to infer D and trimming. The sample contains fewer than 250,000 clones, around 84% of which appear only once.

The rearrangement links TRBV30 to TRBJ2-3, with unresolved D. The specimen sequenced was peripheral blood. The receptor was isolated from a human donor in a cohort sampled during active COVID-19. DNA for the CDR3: TGTGCCTGGGGTGAACTTAGCACAGATACGCAGTATTTT. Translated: CAWGELSTDTQYF.